This T cell receptor (beta chain) comes out of a study of blood T cell repertoires in COVID-19. Study context: COVID-19 samples, acute and convalescent, were from the United States, Italy and Spain.

V was pared by 2 bases and J by 7 bases, with 10 bases between. CDR1 is SGHNT, CDR2 YYREEE, per germline (reference sequence). The CDR3 extends over 14 amino acids. Original processing notes: The assay estimated nucleated cells by amplifying reference gene primers. Here immunoSEQ multiplex PCR was the method, and the copy in TCRdb shows in-frame clones only, minus some. The V and J calls and clone size come from that table; D and trimming were worked out from the DNA. The data hold a few hundred thousand clones, with roughly nine tenths observed a single time. Living in about two dozen US areas, the participants were between about 18 and 95 years of age. Grouping used clinical history reported by participants in a survey and questionnaire.

The TCR comes from a human donor in a cohort exposed to, infected with or recovered from COVID-19 (not recorded which). The donor label of this sample is uncertain. This chain connects TRBV5-4 to TRBJ1-6; possibly TRBD1 for D (5 bases). Material for sequencing was PBMCs or T cells enriched from blood (not recorded which). CDR3 amino acids: CASSFRVGNSPLHF. CDR3 bases: TGTGCCAGCAGCTTCAGGGTCGGGAATTCACCCCTCCACTTT.